A few counts support the clone carrying this TCR beta chain. Its antigen is not known. These data originate in a study of blood T cells in healthy people across ages. Next came a second PCR, run for about 7 to 12 cycles, which used a sample-barcoded 5' primer along with a J-beta primer mix. MiXCR, applied by TCRdb to the 5' RACE reads, yields one record per CDR3 protein. Altogether 540,000 or so distinct CDR3 sequences are present, around half being singletons, with the ten largest covering about 26%. CDR1 SGHTA and CDR2 FQGNSA come from the germline V gene. This CDR3 is 14 amino acids long. With 5 bases removed from V and 1 base from J, the gap between germline ends came to 12 bases. Whole-study findings and limits: In the absence of known donor CMV status, changes in expanded clonotypes were possibly confounded. Diversity was higher, and naive CD4+ cells more numerous, in long-lived donors than in aged donors.

The V and J genes are TRBV7-2 and TRBJ2-7; TRBD2 might be the D (5 bases). The material sequenced was blood. The TCR sequence derives from a man at least 80 years old in good health. The CDR3, as DNA: TGTGCCAGCAGCGAGGACTCGGTTTCCTACGAGCAGTACTTC. Its protein is CASSEDSVSYEQYF. The full variable domain, with the rest looked up from reference TRBV7-2 and TRBJ2-7, is GAGVSQSPSNKVTEKGKDVELRCDPISGHTALYWYRQSLGQGLEFLIYFQGNSAPDKSGLPSDRFSAERTGGSVSTLTIQRTQQEDSAVYLCASSEDSVSYEQYFGPGTRLTVT.